These T cell receptor beta chains were read from a single sample in a study of blood T cell repertoires in COVID-19. Only in-frame clones appear in the TCRdb table, and some are missing; sequencing was by immunoSEQ multiplex PCR. Here the sample spans 70,000 to 80,000 clones, 91% being singletons. The sequenced sample consisted of peripheral blood. These receptors were collected from a human donor in a cohort sampled during active COVID-19. The CDR3 runs from the conserved cysteine through the conserved F or W. Each record gives: V gene, CDR3 length, D gene, J gene, clone size, CDR3 protein, CDR3 DNA. D genes are given only for firm matches. Clone size is stated in some rows and not others, as once, few, many or a class when expanded.

TRBV7-8	16	TRBD1	TRBJ1-5	once	CASSFRRDRAVVAQHF	TGTGCCAGCAGCTTCCGCCGGGACAGGGCCGTAGTGGCCCAGCATTTT
TRBV29-1	16	TRBD2	TRBJ2-3	NA	CSVAPTSGGSTDTQYF	TGCAGCGTTGCCCCCACAAGCGGGGGGTCCACAGATACGCAGTATTTT
TRBV7-2	15	NA	TRBJ2-1	few	CASSLGTARGGEQFF	TGTGCCAGCAGCTTGGGGACCGCTCGAGGAGGGGAGCAGTTCTTC
TRBV4-1	16	TRBD1	TRBJ2-4	NA	CASSLYPPGQEDIQYF	TGCGCCAGCAGCCTATACCCTCCTGGACAGGAGGACATTCAGTACTTC
TRBV6-5	15	TRBD2	TRBJ2-1	NA	CASSYEVAGDNEQFF	TGTGCCAGCAGTTACGAAGTAGCGGGGGACAATGAGCAGTTCTTC
TRBV7-9	14	NA	TRBJ2-1	once	CASSPRTLSREQFF	TGTGCCAGCAGCCCCCGAACCCTTTCGAGGGAGCAGTTCTTC
TRBV3-1/TRBV3-2	13	NA	TRBJ2-3	NA	CASSQNRADTQYF	TGTGCCAGCAGCCAAAACAGGGCAGATACGCAGTATTTT
TRBV24-1	12	NA	TRBJ2-2	NA	CATQGFTGELFF	TGTGCCACCCAGGGGTTCACCGGGGAGCTGTTTTTT
TRBV21-1	13	NA	TRBJ1-3	NA	CASSQEMGGPVDF	TGTGCCAGCAGCCAAGAAATGGGCGGGCCAGTGGATTTT
TRBV7-8	15	NA	TRBJ1-5	few	CASSLGGESNQPQHF	TGTGCCAGCAGCCTCGGTGGGGAGAGCAATCAGCCCCAGCATTTT
TRBV9	14	NA	TRBJ2-7	NA	CASRQTGSSYEQYF	TGTGCCAGCAGGCAGACAGGCAGCTCCTACGAGCAGTACTTC
TRBV2	14	TRBD1	TRBJ2-7	NA	CASKRQGASNEQYF	TGTGCCAGCAAAAGACAGGGGGCATCGAATGAGCAGTACTTC
TRBV9	15	TRBD1	TRBJ2-7	NA	CASSVATGGAYEQYF	TGTGCCAGCAGCGTAGCGACAGGGGGAGCCTACGAGCAGTACTTC
TRBV16	12	NA	TRBJ2-5	NA	CASSHREETQYF	TGTGCCAGCAGCCATAGAGAAGAGACCCAGTACTTC
TRBV7-8	18	TRBD2	TRBJ2-5	NA	CASSLVGLTGTNTKTQYF	TGTGCCAGCAGCTTAGTGGGCCTCACCGGGACTAACACAAAGACCCAGTACTTC
TRBV6-2/TRBV6-3	15	NA	TRBJ2-1	NA	CASSYFGQIYNEQFF	TGTGCCAGCAGTTACTTTGGGCAGATTTACAATGAGCAGTTCTTC
TRBV6-5	16	TRBD2	TRBJ2-3	NA	CASSYEEAGGADTQYF	TGTGCCAGCAGTTATGAAGAAGCGGGGGGCGCAGATACGCAGTATTTT
TRBV12-3/TRBV12-4	12	NA	TRBJ1-1	once	CASSLTGLLAFF	TGTGCCAGCAGTTTGACAGGCCTGTTAGCTTTCTTT
TRBV10-3	15	TRBD2	TRBJ2-3	once	CATRTSGAATDTQYF	TGTGCCACCCGGACTAGCGGGGCAGCCACAGATACGCAGTATTTT
TRBV6-2/TRBV6-3	16	NA	TRBJ2-3	NA	CASSPEGGASTDTQYF	TGTGCCAGCAGTCCCGAGGGGGGGGCTAGCACAGATACGCAGTATTTT
TRBV7-2	13	NA	TRBJ1-5	NA	CASSSDSWQPQHF	TGTGCCAGCAGCTCGGACAGTTGGCAGCCCCAGCATTTT
TRBV5-5	17	NA	TRBJ1-2	NA	CASSLEFGRDTQRGYTF	TGTGCCAGCAGCTTGGAGTTTGGGAGGGACACCCAGAGGGGCTACACCTTC
TRBV4-1	16	TRBD1	TRBJ2-7	NA	CASSQVETGNSYEQYF	TGCGCCAGCAGCCAAGTGGAGACAGGGAACTCCTACGAGCAGTACTTC
TRBV11-2	13	NA	TRBJ1-6	once	CASSLEGGGDLHF	TGTGCCAGCAGCTTAGAGGGAGGTGGGGACCTCCACTTT
TRBV27	16	TRBD1	TRBJ2-7	NA	CASSRGGQGAFGEQYF	TGTGCCAGCAGTAGGGGTGGACAGGGGGCGTTCGGGGAGCAGTACTTC
TRBV11-1	15	TRBD1	TRBJ2-1	NA	CASSSGQGNLNEQFF	TGTGCCAGCAGCTCCGGACAGGGGAACCTCAATGAGCAGTTCTTC
TRBV4-3	16	TRBD1	TRBJ2-7	NA	CASSQGAGQGNYEQYF	TGCGCCAGCAGCCAAGGGGCGGGACAGGGAAACTACGAGCAGTACTTC
TRBV2	14	NA	TRBJ2-7	NA	CASSEVTAGSEQYF	TGTGCCAGCAGTGAAGTCACGGCGGGGAGCGAGCAGTACTTC
TRBV5-1	15	NA	TRBJ1-4	once	CASSFEGTSGEKLFF	TGCGCCAGCAGCTTTGAAGGGACTTCGGGTGAAAAACTGTTTTTT
TRBV13	12	NA	TRBJ2-7	NA	CASSLSQSEQYF	TGTGCCAGCAGCTTAAGTCAGTCCGAGCAGTACTTC
TRBV9	15	TRBD2	TRBJ2-3	NA	CASSVRGGITDTQYF	TGTGCCAGCAGCGTTCGGGGGGGCATCACAGATACGCAGTATTTT
TRBV12-5	14	NA	TRBJ2-7	NA	CASGRDTRVYEQYF	TGTGCTAGTGGAAGGGACACCCGGGTCTACGAGCAGTACTTC
TRBV27	15	NA	TRBJ1-2	NA	CASSLRWQIGYGYTF	TGTGCCAGCAGTTTACGCTGGCAAATTGGCTATGGCTACACCTTC
TRBV2	16	TRBD1	TRBJ1-2	NA	CASSESTPTGESGYTF	TGTGCCAGCAGTGAATCCACCCCTACAGGGGAGAGTGGCTACACCTTC
TRBV2	14	NA	TRBJ1-5	NA	CASSNYRGNQPQHF	TGTGCCAGCAGCAATTACAGGGGCAATCAGCCCCAGCATTTT
TRBV7-2	16	TRBD2	TRBJ2-5	NA	CASSFTSGWTQETQYF	TGTGCCAGCAGCTTTACTAGCGGGTGGACTCAAGAGACCCAGTACTTC
TRBV19	14	NA	TRBJ1-2	NA	CASIGGIGYYGYTF	TGTGCCAGTATCGGGGGGATCGGGTATTATGGCTACACCTTC
TRBV19	17	TRBD1	TRBJ2-7	NA	CASSRGQGGESSYEQYF	TGTGCCAGTAGCCGGGGACAGGGGGGAGAAAGCTCCTACGAGCAGTACTTC
TRBV18	15	TRBD2	TRBJ2-1	once	CASSPMGGDYNEQFF	TGTGCCAGCTCACCTATGGGGGGGGACTACAATGAGCAGTTCTTC
TRBV15	16	TRBD1	TRBJ2-2	NA	CATSQYQGARTGELFF	TGTGCCACCAGCCAATATCAGGGGGCGCGAACCGGGGAGCTGTTTTTT
TRBV7-2	16	TRBD2	TRBJ2-3	once	CASSGGGLAMSDTQYF	TGTGCCAGCAGTGGGGGAGGACTAGCAATGTCCGATACGCAGTATTTT
TRBV29-1	12	NA	TRBJ2-5	NA	CSVSKGGETQYF	TGCAGCGTCTCTAAAGGCGGAGAGACCCAGTACTTC